Below are 24 T cell receptor beta chains sequenced from a single sample in a study of T cells in Graves' hyperthyroidism and ophthalmopathy. RNA transcripts provided the source from which TCR beta CDR3 regions were amplified. TCR CDR3 regions were first amplified by RT-PCR with HTBI primers. MiXCR was run by TCRdb on the multiplex PCR reads, yielding one entry per CDR3 protein. The sample holds roughly 380,000 distinct CDR3 sequences, 18% seen once. The sequencing input was blood. These receptors all stem from a woman aged 40-49 years with Graves' ophthalmopathy.

This clonotype was counted ten times or more. The J gene is TRBJ2-5, the V gene TRBV5-1; the match to TRBD2 covers 13 bases. The V gene's germline CDR1 is SGHRS and CDR2 YFSETQ. CDR3 length: 15 residues. Trimming removed 4 bases from V and 5 bases from J; junction bases left unmatched: 5. CDR3 sequence reads: CASSNGGLAGETQYF. CDR3 nucleotide sequence: TGCGCCAGCAGCAACGGGGGACTAGCGGGGGAGACCCAGTACTTC.

There are many counts of this clonotype. The chain recombines TRBV20-1 with TRBJ2-1; 12 bases map to TRBD2. The ends lost 5 bases at V and 4 bases at J; junction bases unmatched: 3. The CDR3 covers 14 residues. The V gene's germline CDR1 is DFQATT and CDR2 SNEGSKA (reference sequence). CDR3 residues: CSAPGTSGYNEQFF. DNA for the CDR3: TGCAGTGCTCCCGGGACTAGCGGGTACAATGAGCAGTTCTTC.

V and J are TRBV2 and TRBJ2-3; the match to TRBD2 covers 10 bases. The J segment lost 4 bases and the V segment lost 6 bases, leaving 16 bases of the junction unmatched. CDR1 SNHLY and CDR2 FYNNEI come from the germline V gene. This CDR3 region has 18 residues. The CDR3 reads CASRGGLAGARIPDTQYF. CDR3 nucleotides: TGTGCCAGCAGGGGGGGGCTAGCGGGAGCCCGGATACCAGATACGCAGTATTTT.

This clonotype was recorded many times. The genes are TRBV6-5 and TRBJ1-1, with a tentative D call TRBD1 (6 bases). CDR1 MNHEY and CDR2 SVGAGI come from the germline V gene. This CDR3 spans 16 amino acids. Deletions cut 2 bases from V and 3 bases from J, with 16 bases between. CDR3 DNA: TGTGCCAGCAGTTACACCCCCCCCAGGGGAGACACTGAAGCTTTCTTT. Translated, it gives CASSYTPPRGDTEAFF.

This clonotype has at least ten counts. The rearrangement links TRBV28 to TRBJ1-5; D call uncertain. The germline V and J ends were trimmed by 1 base and 7 bases, with 8 bases remaining between them. CDR3 length: 13 amino acids. Germline loops: CDR1 MDHEN, CDR2 SYDVKM. The CDR3 here is CASSLSRIQPQHF. DNA for the CDR3: TGTGCCAGCAGTTTATCCAGAATCCAGCCCCAGCATTTT.

This clonotype was seen repeatedly, ten times or more. This rearrangement joins TRBV12-3 or TRBV12-4 to TRBJ2-5, with 13 bases that match TRBD2. The CDR3 is made up of 14 amino acids. V gave up 6 bases and J gave up 6 bases; unmatched junction bases: 4. The DNA for the CDR3 is TGTGCCAGCAGACTAGCGGGAGGGTCAAAGACCCAGTACTTC. Protein product: CASRLAGGSKTQYF.

This clonotype was counted at least ten times. The CDR3 nucleotides read TGCGCCAGCAGCTTGGATCTGGGCGCAGGGGGCACTGAAGCTTTCTTT. This gives the protein CASSLDLGAGGTEAFF. V usage is TRBV5-1 and J usage is TRBJ1-1; 7 bases align to TRBD1. In germline, CDR1 is SGHRS, CDR2 YFSETQ. The CDR3 length is 16 residues. V lost 0 bases to trimming and J lost 4 bases; unmatched junction nucleotides: 9.

This clonotype was found many times. This chain uses TRBV6-1 with TRBJ2-5; TRBD2 matches at 14 bases. This CDR3 comprises 16 residues. V lost 4 bases, J lost 5 bases, and 6 bases stayed unmatched. The germline V gene encodes CDR1 MNHNS and CDR2 SASEGT. CDR3 nucleotides: TGTGCCAGCAGTGCCGGGACTAGCGGGAGATGGGAGACCCAGTACTTC. Translating gives CASSAGTSGRWETQYF.

This clonotype showed up many times. V and J are TRBV5-1 and TRBJ2-4, with TRBD1 identical over 7 bases. The CDR3 has 14 residues. Germline V gives CDR1 SGHRS, CDR2 YFSETQ. With 4 bases clipped from V and 8 bases from J, the junction kept 9 bases outside the gene matches. The CDR3 nucleotides read TGCGCCAGCAGCCTGGGACAGCTAATCGACATTCAGTACTTC. Protein: CASSLGQLIDIQYF.

This clonotype was recorded at least ten times. The chain couples TRBV19 to TRBJ1-1; 11 bases are shared with TRBD1. Germline-derived CDR1 and CDR2 are LNHDA and SQIVND (reference sequence). The ends lost 5 bases at V and 1 base at J; junction bases unmatched: 3. The CDR3 has 15 residues. The CDR3 DNA follows: TGTGCCAGTAGTGGACAGGGGGCTCGGAACACTGAAGCTTTCTTT. Its protein is CASSGQGARNTEAFF.

The rearrangement links TRBV11-2 to TRBJ2-6; D remains unclear. Germline values: CDR1 SGHAT, CDR2 FQNNGV. Trimming left V 2 bases short and J 2 bases short, with 13 bases between. The CDR3 totals 17 residues. CDR3 sequence: CASSLKARMAGANVLTF. The CDR3 DNA follows: TGTGCCAGCAGCTTAAAGGCACGGATGGCTGGGGCCAACGTCCTGACTTTC.

In its sample, this clonotype was seen many times. The genes are TRBV29-1 and TRBJ2-7, with TRBD2 as a possible D gene (6 bases). V was clipped by 6 bases and J by 1 base, with 13 bases between them. Germline CDR1 is SQVTM and CDR2 is ANQGSEA. CDR3 length: 13 amino acids. CDR3 in amino acids: CSVQPSASYEQYF. The DNA of the CDR3 is TGCAGCGTCCAGCCTAGCGCATCCTACGAGCAGTACTTC.

This clonotype was seen a few times. The V gene is TRBV6-1, the J gene TRBJ2-7; D unresolved. The CDR3 is made up of 13 amino acids. In germline, CDR1 is MNHNS, CDR2 SASEGT. V lost 3 bases to trimming and J lost 3 bases, with 9 bases between them. The CDR3 region has the DNA TGTGCCAGCAGTGATGGGTCTTACTACGAGCAGTACTTC. Translated, it gives CASSDGSYYEQYF.

The chain joins TRBV20-1 to TRBJ2-1, with TRBD2 matching 8 bases. This CDR3 has 15 amino acids. V trimming: 0 bases; J trimming: 10 bases; junction bases outside the gene matches: 11. The germline V gene has CDR1 DFQATT and CDR2 SNEGSKA (reference sequence). The CDR3 reads CSAREAGVGAGEQFF. The CDR3 region has the DNA TGCAGTGCTAGAGAAGCGGGAGTGGGTGCCGGGGAGCAGTTCTTC.

This sequence joins TRBV6-5 and TRBJ2-5, with TRBD2 identical over 7 bases. V gave up 3 bases and J gave up 2 bases; unmatched junction bases: 12. This CDR3 comprises 17 residues. Germline lookup yields CDR1 MNHEY and CDR2 SVGAGI. The CDR3 nucleotides are TGTGCCAGCAGTTATTCCTTTCGACTAGCCGAACAAGAGACCCAGTACTTC. This gives the protein CASSYSFRLAEQETQYF.

With regard to this clonotype: The junction and the germline gene differ at one end; a read error may be behind it. J is TRBJ1-1 and V is TRBV4-2; TRBD1 aligns across 8 bases. This CDR3 region has 15 residues. Germline V gene data show CDR1 as LGHNA and CDR2 as YNFKEQ. The CDR3: CASSLRDRSNTGAFF. DNA of the CDR3: TGTGCCAGCAGCCTCCGGGACAGGAGCAACACTGGAGCTTTCTTT.

This clonotype was detected many times. The chain carries TRBV11-2 and TRBJ2-7; tentatively, D is TRBD1 (6 bases). V lost 6 bases and J lost 1, with 10 bases in between. The CDR3 covers 13 residues. The germline V gene has CDR1 SGHAT and CDR2 FQNNGV. The CDR3, as DNA: TGTGCCAGCAGTCCCGGGACATCCTACGAGCAGTACTTC. Translation: CASSPGTSYEQYF.

This clonotype has at least ten counts. This chain links TRBV6-5 with TRBJ1-1; unclear D gene. CDR3 length: 13 residues. Germline assignment: CDR1 MNHEY and CDR2 SVGAGI. Trimming shortened V by 7 bases and J by 3 bases, and 12 bases separated the two germline ends. The CDR3 is CASTISVYTEAFF. The DNA for the CDR3 is TGTGCCAGCACCATATCGGTTTACACTGAAGCTTTCTTT.

The J gene is TRBJ1-1, the V gene TRBV6-1; D is perhaps TRBD1 (6 bases). Trimming left V 8 bases short and J 8 bases short, with 21 bases between. Germline V gene lookup returns CDR1 MNHNS and CDR2 SASEGT. This CDR3 contains 14 residues. The chain's CDR3 is CASGLGTLTPEAFF. In nucleotides, the CDR3 is TGTGCCAGCGGCCTCGGGACATTAACTCCCGAAGCTTTCTTT.

This clonotype has only a few counts. The junction departs from germline at one end; a sequencing error may be responsible. The chain links TRBV5-1 to TRBJ1-3, with D uncertain. Germline lookup yields CDR1 SGHRS and CDR2 YFSETQ. This CDR3 has 15 amino acids. CDR3 nucleotides: TGCGCCAGCAGCTTGGCTGCTACCTCTGGAAACACCATATTTTTT. This sequence encodes CASSLAATSGNTIFF.

This clonotype was counted at least ten times. The chain links TRBV28 to TRBJ1-1; D remains ambiguous. Trimming removed 0 bases at V and 1 base at J, with 6 bases between. Germline V gene sequence: CDR1 MDHEN, CDR2 SYDVKM. The CDR3 has 14 residues. CDR3 sequence: CASSLWLGNTEAFF. The CDR3 DNA follows: TGTGCCAGCAGTTTATGGTTAGGGAACACTGAAGCTTTCTTT.

Many counts were recorded for this clonotype. V and J are TRBV27 and TRBJ2-7; D is possibly TRBD1 or TRBD2 (5 bases each). This CDR3 spans 14 amino acids. Germline CDR1 is MNHEY and CDR2 is SMNVEV (reference sequence). Trimming took off 3 bases at V and 4 bases at J, with 13 bases between the two ends. The CDR3 sequence is CASSLVGVGYEQYF. Here the CDR3 DNA reads TGTGCCAGCAGTTTGGTGGGGGTCGGGTACGAGCAGTACTTC.

The table lists this clonotype with many counts. The chain recombines TRBV6-1 with TRBJ1-2; D is uncertain. V lost 6 bases, J lost 6 bases, and 14 bases lay in between. Germline V gene lookup returns CDR1 MNHNS and CDR2 SASEGT. The CDR3 sequence is 13 residues long. The CDR3 region has the DNA TGTGCCAGCAGACAAGCCGGGAGCCATGGCTACACCTTC. It is translated as CASRQAGSHGYTF.

This clonotype was counted ten times or more. The gene calls are TRBV15 and TRBJ1-5, with 7 bases identical to TRBD1. CDR3 length: 15 amino acids. Trimming took 6 bases from V and 2 from J; bases not matched to a gene: 7. Germline CDR1 and CDR2: LNHNV and YYDKDF (reference sequence). The CDR3 sequence is CATRPDRAGNQPQHF. The CDR3 nucleotides read TGTGCCACCAGACCTGACAGGGCCGGCAATCAGCCCCAGCATTTT.